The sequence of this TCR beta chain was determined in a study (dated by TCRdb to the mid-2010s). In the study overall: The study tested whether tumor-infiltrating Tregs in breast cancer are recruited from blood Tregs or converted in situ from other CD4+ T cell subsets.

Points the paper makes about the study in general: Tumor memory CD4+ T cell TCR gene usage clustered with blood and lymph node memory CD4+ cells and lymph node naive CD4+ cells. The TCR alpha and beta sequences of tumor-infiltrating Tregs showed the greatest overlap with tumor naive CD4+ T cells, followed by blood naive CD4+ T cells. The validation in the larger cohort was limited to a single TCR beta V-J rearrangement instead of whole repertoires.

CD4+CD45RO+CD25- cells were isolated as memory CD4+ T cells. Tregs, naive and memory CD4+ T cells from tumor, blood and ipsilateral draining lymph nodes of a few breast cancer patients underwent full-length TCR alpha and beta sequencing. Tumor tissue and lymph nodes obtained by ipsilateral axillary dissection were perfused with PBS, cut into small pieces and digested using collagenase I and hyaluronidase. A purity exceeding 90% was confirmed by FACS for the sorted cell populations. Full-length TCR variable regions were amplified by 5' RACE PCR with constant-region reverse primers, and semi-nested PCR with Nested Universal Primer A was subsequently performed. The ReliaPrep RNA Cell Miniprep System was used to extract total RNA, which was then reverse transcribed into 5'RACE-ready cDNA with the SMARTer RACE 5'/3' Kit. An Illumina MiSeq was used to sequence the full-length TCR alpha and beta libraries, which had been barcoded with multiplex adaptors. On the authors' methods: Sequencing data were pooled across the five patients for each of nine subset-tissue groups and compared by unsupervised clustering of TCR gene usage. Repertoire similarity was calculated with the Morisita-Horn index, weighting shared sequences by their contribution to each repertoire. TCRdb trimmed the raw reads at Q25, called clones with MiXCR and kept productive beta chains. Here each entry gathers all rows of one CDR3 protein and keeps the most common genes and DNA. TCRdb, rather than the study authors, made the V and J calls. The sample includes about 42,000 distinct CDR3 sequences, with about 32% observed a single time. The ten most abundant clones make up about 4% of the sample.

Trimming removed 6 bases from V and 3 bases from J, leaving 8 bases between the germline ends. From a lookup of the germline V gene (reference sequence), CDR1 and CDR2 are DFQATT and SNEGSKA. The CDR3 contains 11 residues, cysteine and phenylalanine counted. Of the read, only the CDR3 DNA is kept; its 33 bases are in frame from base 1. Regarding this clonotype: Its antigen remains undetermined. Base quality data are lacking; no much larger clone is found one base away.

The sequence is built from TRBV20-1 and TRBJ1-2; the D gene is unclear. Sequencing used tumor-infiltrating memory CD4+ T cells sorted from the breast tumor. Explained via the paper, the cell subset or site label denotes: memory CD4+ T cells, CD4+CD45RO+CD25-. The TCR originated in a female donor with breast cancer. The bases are TGCAGTGCCCTTTTCGACTATGGCTACACCTTC. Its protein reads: CSALFDYGYTF.